What follows are 28 T cell receptor beta chains derived from one specimen sequenced in a study of blood T cell repertoires in COVID-19. Data came from immunoSEQ multiplex PCR; TCRdb stores just in-frame clones and leaves some out. The repertoire includes 130,000 to 150,000 clones, about nine tenths of them detected once, and less than 5% sits in the top ten. Sequencing was carried out using PBMCs or T cells enriched from blood (not recorded which). Receptor source: a woman between 35 and 50 years old who had been exposed to COVID-19.

The chain employs TRBV7-2 and TRBJ1-1; the match to TRBD1 covers 8 bases. The junction had 6 bases not matched to a gene; V was cut back by 5 bases and J by 4 bases. Per germline, CDR1 SGHTA and CDR2 FQGNSA. The CDR3 covers 14 residues. The CDR3 reads CASSVQTGGTEAFF. The CDR3 DNA sequence: TGTGCCAGCAGCGTGCAAACAGGGGGCACTGAAGCTTTCTTT.

The chain has TRBV7-9 and TRBJ1-4; D perhaps matches TRBD1 (5 bases). The germline V and J ends were trimmed by 6 bases and 6 bases, with 23 bases remaining between them. The V gene's germline CDR1 is SEHNR and CDR2 FQNEAQ (reference sequence). The CDR3 is 17 amino acids. CDR3 loop: CASSLKTAGPAYEKLFF. The DNA for the CDR3 is TGTGCCAGCAGTCTAAAGACGGCAGGGCCCGCCTATGAAAAACTGTTTTTT.

V and J are TRBV19 and TRBJ1-2, with TRBD1 matching 9 bases. The CDR3 is 14 amino acids. CDR1 and CDR2 (germline): LNHDA, SQIVND (reference sequence). The junction had 3 bases not matched to a gene; V was cut back by 5 bases and J by 2 bases. The CDR3 nucleotides are TGTGCCAGTAGTCTAGGACAGGGGAACTATGGCTACACCTTC. This codes for CASSLGQGNYGYTF.

V usage is TRBV6-4 and J usage is TRBJ2-1; 9 positions match TRBD2. The CDR3 sequence is 15 residues long. The V gene end was trimmed by 3 bases and the J gene end by 3 bases; junction bases not matched to a gene: 3. Germline V lookup: CDR1 MRHNA, CDR2 SNTAGT. The CDR3: CASSELAGDYNEQFF. The CDR3, as DNA: TGTGCCAGCAGTGAGTTAGCGGGGGACTACAATGAGCAGTTCTTC.

The genes are TRBV25-1 and TRBJ2-1, with 7 bases matching TRBD2. The CDR3 spans 16 residues. Trimming at V came to 1 base and at J to 5 bases, leaving 8 bases not matched to a gene. Germline assignment: CDR1 MGHDK and CDR2 SYGVNS. The CDR3 reads CASSESPRGSDNEQFF. In DNA form, the CDR3 reads TGTGCCAGCAGTGAATCCCCTCGCGGGAGTGACAATGAGCAGTTCTTC.

There are a few counts of this clone. The chain combines TRBV4-1 with TRBJ1-2; 9 bases fit TRBD1. The V segment lost 1 base and the J segment 4 bases; nucleotides outside the gene matches: 4. Germline V gives CDR1 MGHRA, CDR2 YSYEKL. The CDR3 is made up of 15 amino acids. CDR3 region: CASSQATGGAYGYTF. The CDR3 nucleotides read TGCGCCAGCAGCCAAGCTACAGGGGGCGCCTATGGCTACACCTTC.

This clone has a single count. The rearrangement joins TRBV18 to TRBJ1-3; D not certain. V was pared by 2 bases and J by 1 base, with 15 bases between. This CDR3 comprises 17 residues. Germline values: CDR1 KGHSH, CDR2 LQKENI. The CDR3 loop reads CASSPRGPNSSGNTIYF. The CDR3 DNA reads TGTGCCAGCTCACCAAGAGGGCCGAACTCATCTGGAAACACCATATATTTT.

The chain carries TRBV11-2 and TRBJ2-7; D remains unclear. V shed 1 base and J shed 8 bases, with 15 bases lying between them. Germline CDR1 and CDR2: SGHAT and FQNNGV. This CDR3 has 14 residues. The CDR3 DNA follows: TGTGCCAGCAGCTTAGTGTCGACATTAGACAAGCAGTACTTC. It specifies CASSLVSTLDKQYF.

V is TRBV5-6 and J is TRBJ1-3; D is perhaps TRBD1 (5 bases). With 0 bases removed from V and 1 base from J, the gap between germline ends came to 11 bases. Per germline, CDR1 SGHDT and CDR2 YYEEEE. This CDR3 contains 16 residues. The CDR3 DNA reads TGTGCCAGCAGCTTGGCCTATGGGGCTTCTGGAAACACCATATATTTT. It codes for CASSLAYGASGNTIYF.

A single count supports this clone. The CDR3, as DNA: TGTGCCACCATCCCCCTGGGACAGGGATCTGACACCATATATTTT. This codes for CATIPLGQGSDTIYF. This chain links TRBV28 with TRBJ1-3, with 9 bases fitting TRBD1. The CDR3 is made up of 15 amino acids. With V trimmed by 10 bases and J by 8 bases, 15 bases remained unmatched. Germline CDR1 MDHEN, CDR2 SYDVKM.

V gene TRBV5-6 combines with J gene TRBJ2-5; D may be TRBD2 (5 bases). Germline CDR1 SGHDT, CDR2 YYEEEE. Trimming removed 6 bases from V and 9 bases from J, with 15 bases in between. The length of the CDR3 is 12 residues. Here the CDR3 reads CASNKGLEAQYF. In DNA form, the CDR3 reads TGTGCCAGCAACAAAGGACTGGAGGCCCAGTACTTC.

The rearrangement links TRBV6-1 to TRBJ1-4; D ambiguous. The V end was cut by 2 bases, the J end by 0 bases, with 4 bases between. The length of the CDR3 is 14 residues. In germline, CDR1 is MNHNS, CDR2 SASEGT. The CDR3 here is CASSETATNEKLFF. CDR3 sequence (DNA): TGTGCCAGCAGTGAAACAGCAACTAATGAAAAACTGTTTTTT.

This clone has only one observation. The chain joins TRBV19 to TRBJ1-5; D remains ambiguous. Germline V CDR1 and CDR2: LNHDA, SQIVND (reference sequence). V was pared by 4 bases and J by 0 bases, with 13 bases between. The CDR3 has 16 amino acids. Here the CDR3 DNA reads TGTGCCAGTAGTAGTTTAACATTTGGTAGCAATCAGCCCCAGCATTTT. Translation gives CASSSLTFGSNQPQHF.

The genes are TRBV10-3 and TRBJ2-1; unclear D gene. Germline assignment: CDR1 ENHRY and CDR2 SYGVKD. The CDR3 extends over 12 amino acids. The V end was cut by 7 bases, the J end by 0 bases, with 4 bases between. The CDR3 is CAITSSYNEQFF. The DNA of the CDR3 is TGTGCCATCACCAGCTCCTACAATGAGCAGTTCTTC.

This clone qualifies as medium-sized. The genes are TRBV4-3 and TRBJ1-4; TRBD1 matches 10 bases. Germline CDR1 is LGHNA and CDR2 is YSLEER. The length of the CDR3 is 16 residues. With 1 base clipped from V and 8 bases from J, the junction kept 7 bases outside the gene matches. This chain's CDR3 is CASSQARGTGEEKLFF. In DNA form, the CDR3 reads TGCGCCAGCAGCCAAGCGCGGGGGACAGGGGAGGAAAAACTGTTTTTT.

This sequence joins TRBV4-3 and TRBJ2-2, with 9 bases lining up with TRBD2. Germline V gives CDR1 LGHNA, CDR2 YSLEER. V lost 0 bases, J lost 7 bases, and 9 bases stayed unmatched. This CDR3 spans 17 amino acids. For the CDR3, the DNA is TGCGCCAGCAGCCAAGACGAAGCGGGAGGCCCCAACGGGGAGCTGTTTTTT. It translates to CASSQDEAGGPNGELFF.

J is TRBJ1-2 and V is TRBV24-1; 10 nucleotides align to TRBD1. The CDR3 is made up of 16 amino acids. Germline V gene lookup returns CDR1 KGHDR and CDR2 SFDVKD. V gave up 8 bases and J gave up 6 bases; unmatched junction bases: 14. CDR3 amino acids: CATNKTRGGTGDGYTF. For the CDR3, the DNA is TGTGCCACCAACAAAACCCGGGGCGGGACAGGGGATGGCTACACCTTC.

V is TRBV5-1 and J is TRBJ1-2; no definite D call. CDR1 is SGHRS, CDR2 YFSETQ, per germline. The V gene lost 1 base and the J gene lost 2 bases, with 6 bases spanning the gap. The CDR3 runs 13 residues. This CDR3 is CASSLRQNYGYTF. CDR3 DNA sequence: TGCGCCAGCAGCTTGCGACAAAACTATGGCTACACCTTC.

J is TRBJ1-2 and V is TRBV29-1; no clear D gene. This CDR3 comprises 14 residues. In germline, CDR1 is SQVTM, CDR2 ANQGSEA. V lost 5 bases and J 7 bases, leaving 20 bases between the germline ends. The DNA for the CDR3 is TGCAGCGTTAGAGAGGAAACCCGCCCGACTGGCTACACCTTC. It is translated as CSVREETRPTGYTF.

This clone has a handful of counts. The chain carries TRBV5-6 and TRBJ2-7; 7 nucleotides line up with TRBD1. Germline V lookup: CDR1 SGHDT, CDR2 YYEEEE. V lost 1 base, J lost 3 bases, and 1 base stayed unmatched. This CDR3 has 13 amino acids. Here the CDR3 reads CASSLRDSYEQYF. The CDR3 bases are TGTGCCAGCAGCTTGAGGGACAGCTACGAGCAGTACTTC.

This clone was counted between two and nine times. The chain is built from TRBV6-2 or TRBV6-3 and TRBJ1-5; TRBD1 might be the D (5 bases). The CDR3 loop spans 15 amino acids. Trimming cost V 4 bases and J 6 bases, with 16 bases left between them. CDR1 and CDR2 from the germline V gene are MNHEY and SVGEGT. The CDR3, as DNA: TGTGCCAGCAGTTCCCAACCCCAGGGTTTTCAGCCCCAGCATTTT. Its translation is CASSSQPQGFQPQHF.

V usage is TRBV19 and J usage is TRBJ1-4; TRBD1 might be the D (5 bases). The CDR3 consists of 14 residues. Germline V gene sequence: CDR1 LNHDA, CDR2 SQIVND (reference sequence). V lost 1 base, J lost 5 bases, and 8 bases lay in between. Here the CDR3 reads CASSIVTANEKLFF. The DNA for the CDR3 is TGTGCCAGTAGTATAGTGACAGCGAATGAAAAACTGTTTTTT.

This clone appeared a few times. This rearrangement joins TRBV24-1 to TRBJ1-2; 7 bases fit TRBD1. The V gene's germline CDR1 is KGHDR and CDR2 SFDVKD. The CDR3 runs to 14 residues. V lost 4 bases and J lost 4; bases outside the gene matches: 5. In nucleotides, the CDR3 is TGTGCCACCAGTGACCCCGACAGGGCCTATGGCTACACCTTC. It encodes CATSDPDRAYGYTF.

The rearrangement uses TRBV25-1 and TRBJ1-1; a weak D match, TRBD1 (5 bases). This CDR3 region has 15 residues. CDR1 is MGHDK and CDR2 is SYGVNS in the germline V gene. Trimming shortened V by 2 bases and J by 5 bases, and 15 bases separated the two germline ends. The CDR3 reads CASSEGFKGWTEAFF. The CDR3 bases are TGTGCCAGCAGTGAAGGGTTTAAGGGGTGGACTGAAGCTTTCTTT.

The chain is built from TRBV3-1 (or the pseudogene TRBV3-2) and TRBJ2-7; the match to TRBD2 covers 7 bases. V trimming: 4 bases; J trimming: 6 bases; junction bases outside the gene matches: 0. CDR3 length equals 11 residues. CDR1 and CDR2 (germline): LGHDT, YNNKEL (reference sequence). The CDR3 DNA sequence: TGTGCCAGCAGCCGGGGGGGCGAGCAGTACTTC. This sequence encodes CASSRGGEQYF.

This chain links TRBV28 with TRBJ2-1; D perhaps matches TRBD1 (6 bases). With 7 bases removed from V and 11 bases from J, the gap between germline ends came to 18 bases. This CDR3 comprises 13 residues. Per germline, CDR1 MDHEN and CDR2 SYDVKM. In nucleotides, the CDR3 is TGTGCCAGCATCCCGAGGGCTGGGGGCAAGCAGTTCTTC. It is translated as CASIPRAGGKQFF.

V usage is TRBV5-4 and J usage is TRBJ2-6; TRBD1 aligns across 9 bases. This CDR3 region has 16 residues. CDR1 and CDR2 (germline): SGHNT, YYREEE (reference sequence). V was pared by 2 bases and J by 2 bases, with 2 bases of the junction left unmatched. CDR3 in DNA: TGTGCCAGCAGCTTACAGGGGGCGCCTGGGGCCAACGTCCTGACTTTC. It specifies CASSLQGAPGANVLTF.

The CDR3 protein is CSVQDGSGANVLTF. DNA of the CDR3: TGCAGCGTACAGGACGGCTCTGGGGCCAACGTCCTGACTTTC. The chain has TRBV29-1 and TRBJ2-6; weak D call: TRBD1 (5 bases). The CDR3 extends over 14 amino acids. In germline, CDR1 is SQVTM, CDR2 ANQGSEA. V was trimmed by 6 bases and J by 0 bases, leaving 9 bases between them.